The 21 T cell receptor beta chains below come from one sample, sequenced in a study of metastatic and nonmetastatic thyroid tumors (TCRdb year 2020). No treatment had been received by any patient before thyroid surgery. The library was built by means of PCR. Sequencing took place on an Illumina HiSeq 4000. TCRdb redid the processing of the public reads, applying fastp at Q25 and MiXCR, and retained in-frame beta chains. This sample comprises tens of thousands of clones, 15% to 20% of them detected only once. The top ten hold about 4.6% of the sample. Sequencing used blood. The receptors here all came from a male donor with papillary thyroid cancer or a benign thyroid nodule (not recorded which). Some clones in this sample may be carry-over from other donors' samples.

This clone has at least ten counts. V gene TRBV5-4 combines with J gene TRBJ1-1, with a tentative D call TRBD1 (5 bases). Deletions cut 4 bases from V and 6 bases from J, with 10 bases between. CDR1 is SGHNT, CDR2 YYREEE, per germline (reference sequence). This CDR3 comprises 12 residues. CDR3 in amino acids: CASSGGGPEAFF. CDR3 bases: TGTGCCAGCAGCGGGGGTGGACCTGAAGCTTTCTTT.

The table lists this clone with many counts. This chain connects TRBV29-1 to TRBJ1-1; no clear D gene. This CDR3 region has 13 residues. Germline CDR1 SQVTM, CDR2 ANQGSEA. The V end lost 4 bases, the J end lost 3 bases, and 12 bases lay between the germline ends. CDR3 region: CSVGGQEYTEAFF. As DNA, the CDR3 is TGCAGCGTTGGAGGGCAGGAGTACACTGAAGCTTTCTTT. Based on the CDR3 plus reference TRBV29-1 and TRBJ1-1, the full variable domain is SAVISQKPSRDICQRGTSLTIQCQVDSQVTMMFWYRQQPGQSLTLIATANQGSEATYESGFVIDKFPISRPNLTFSTLTVSNMSPEDSSIYLCSVGGQEYTEAFFGQGTRLTVV.

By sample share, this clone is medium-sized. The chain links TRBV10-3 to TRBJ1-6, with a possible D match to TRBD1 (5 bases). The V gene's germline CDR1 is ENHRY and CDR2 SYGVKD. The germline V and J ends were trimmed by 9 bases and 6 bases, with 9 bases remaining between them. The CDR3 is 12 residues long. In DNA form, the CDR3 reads TGTGCCATTGGGGCGGGTAATTCACCCCTCCACTTT. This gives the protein CAIGAGNSPLHF.

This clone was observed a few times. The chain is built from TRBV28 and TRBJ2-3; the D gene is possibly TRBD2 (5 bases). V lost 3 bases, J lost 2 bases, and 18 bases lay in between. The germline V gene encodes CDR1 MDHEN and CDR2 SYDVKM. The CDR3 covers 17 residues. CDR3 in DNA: TGTGCCAGCAGTTTTCCCCCGACTATCACCTTCACAGATACGCAGTATTTT. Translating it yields CASSFPPTITFTDTQYF.

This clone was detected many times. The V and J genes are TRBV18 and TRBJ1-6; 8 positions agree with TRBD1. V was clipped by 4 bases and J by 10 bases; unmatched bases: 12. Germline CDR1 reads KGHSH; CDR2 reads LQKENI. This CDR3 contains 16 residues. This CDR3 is CASSLGRQGKESPLHF. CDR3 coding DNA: TGTGCCAGCTCACTTGGAAGACAGGGGAAGGAATCACCCCTCCACTTT.

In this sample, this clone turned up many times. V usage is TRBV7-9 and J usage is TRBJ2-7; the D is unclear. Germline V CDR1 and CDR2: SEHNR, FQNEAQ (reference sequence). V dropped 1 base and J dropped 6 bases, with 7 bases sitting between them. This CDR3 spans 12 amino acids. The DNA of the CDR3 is TGTGCCAGCAGCTTAGAGAGCAGCGAGCAGTACTTC. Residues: CASSLESSEQYF.

CDR3 sequence: CSARTGRIDSPLHF. The CDR3, as DNA: TGCAGTGCTAGAACAGGGCGAATCGATTCACCCCTCCACTTT. The chain couples TRBV20-1 to TRBJ1-6; a possible D gene is TRBD1 (6 bases). CDR1 DFQATT and CDR2 SNEGSKA come from the germline V gene (reference sequence). The CDR3 sequence is 14 residues long. V lost 2 bases, J lost 8 bases, and 13 bases lay in between.

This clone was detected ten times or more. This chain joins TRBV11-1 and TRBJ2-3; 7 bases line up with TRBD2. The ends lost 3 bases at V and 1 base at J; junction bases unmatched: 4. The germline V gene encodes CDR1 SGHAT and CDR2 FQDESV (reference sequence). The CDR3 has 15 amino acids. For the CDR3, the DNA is TGTGCCAGCAGCTTCGGGACTACCCGCACAGATACGCAGTATTTT. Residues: CASSFGTTRTDTQYF.

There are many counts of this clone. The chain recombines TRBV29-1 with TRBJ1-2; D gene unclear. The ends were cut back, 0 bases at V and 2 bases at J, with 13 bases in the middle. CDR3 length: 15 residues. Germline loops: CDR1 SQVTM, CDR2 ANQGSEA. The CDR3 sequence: CSVEDPLTGNYGYTF. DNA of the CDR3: TGCAGCGTTGAAGATCCCCTCACGGGCAACTATGGCTACACCTTC.

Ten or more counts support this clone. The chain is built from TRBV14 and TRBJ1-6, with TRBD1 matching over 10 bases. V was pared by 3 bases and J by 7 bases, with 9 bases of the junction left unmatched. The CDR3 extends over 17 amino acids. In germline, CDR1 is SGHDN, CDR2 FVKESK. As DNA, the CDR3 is TGTGCCAGCAGCCATTACGAGGGGACAGGGGACAATTCACCCCTCCACTTT. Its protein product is CASSHYEGTGDNSPLHF.

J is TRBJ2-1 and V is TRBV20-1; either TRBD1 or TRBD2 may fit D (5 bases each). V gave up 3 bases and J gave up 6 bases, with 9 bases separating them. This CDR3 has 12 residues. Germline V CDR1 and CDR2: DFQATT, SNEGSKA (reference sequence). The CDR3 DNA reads TGCAGTGCTAGGTGGGGGATCAATGAGCAGTTCTTC. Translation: CSARWGINEQFF.

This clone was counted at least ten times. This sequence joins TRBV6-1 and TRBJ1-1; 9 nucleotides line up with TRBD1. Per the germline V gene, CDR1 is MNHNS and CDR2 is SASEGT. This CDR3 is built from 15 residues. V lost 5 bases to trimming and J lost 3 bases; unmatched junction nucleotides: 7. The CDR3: CASSTGQGLDTEAFF. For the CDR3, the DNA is TGTGCCAGCAGTACGGGACAGGGTCTTGACACTGAAGCTTTCTTT.

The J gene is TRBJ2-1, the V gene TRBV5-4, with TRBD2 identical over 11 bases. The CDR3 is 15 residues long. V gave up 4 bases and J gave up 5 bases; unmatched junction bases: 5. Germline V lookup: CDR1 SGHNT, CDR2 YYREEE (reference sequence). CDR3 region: CASSTQTSGDNEQFF. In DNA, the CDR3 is TGTGCCAGCAGCACGCAGACTAGCGGGGACAATGAGCAGTTCTTC.

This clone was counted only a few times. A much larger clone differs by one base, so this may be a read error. Here the CDR3 DNA reads TGTGCCAGCAGCCCAGGGGGGGATACCCAGTACTTC. Its translation is CASSPGGDTQYF. The genes are TRBV14 and TRBJ2-5, with D perhaps TRBD1 or TRBD2 (7 bases each). V dropped 4 bases and J dropped 8 bases, with 11 bases sitting between them. The CDR3 is 12 residues long. CDR1 is SGHDN and CDR2 is FVKESK in the germline V gene.

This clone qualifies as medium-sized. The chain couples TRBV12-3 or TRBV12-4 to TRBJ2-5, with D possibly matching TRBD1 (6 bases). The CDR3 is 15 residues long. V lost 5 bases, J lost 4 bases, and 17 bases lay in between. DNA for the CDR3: TGTGCCAGCAGTCAAGCAGGGGTTGGGGGAGAGACCCAGTACTTC. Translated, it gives CASSQAGVGGETQYF.

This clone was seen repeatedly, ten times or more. CDR3 amino acids: CSGRTANSPLHF. The DNA for the CDR3 is TGCAGTGGTAGGACAGCGAATTCACCCCTCCACTTT. This chain joins TRBV20-1 and TRBJ1-6, with D perhaps TRBD1 (6 bases). The CDR3 totals 12 residues. CDR1 DFQATT and CDR2 SNEGSKA come from the germline V gene (reference sequence). V lost 7 bases and J lost 7, with 11 bases in between.

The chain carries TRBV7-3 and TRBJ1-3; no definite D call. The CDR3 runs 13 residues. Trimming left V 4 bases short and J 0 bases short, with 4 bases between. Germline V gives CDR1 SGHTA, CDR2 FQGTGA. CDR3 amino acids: CASSSTSGNTIYF. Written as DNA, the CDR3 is TGTGCCAGCAGCTCCACCTCTGGAAACACCATATATTTT. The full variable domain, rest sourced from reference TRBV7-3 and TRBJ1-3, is GAGVSQTPSNKVTEKGKYVELRCDPISGHTALYWYRQSLGQGPEFLIYFQGTGAADDSGLPNDRFFAVRPEGSVSTLKIQRTERGDSAVYLCASSSTSGNTIYFGEGSWLTVV.

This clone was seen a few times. In DNA, the CDR3 is TGTGCCAGCAGCTTAAAGGCCTACACCGGGGAGCTGTTTTTT. This gives the protein CASSLKAYTGELFF. This rearrangement joins TRBV11-3 to TRBJ2-2; D not certain. Deletions cut 2 bases from V and 3 bases from J, with 7 bases between. CDR3 length: 14 residues. Germline V gene lookup returns CDR1 SGHNT and CDR2 YENEEA.

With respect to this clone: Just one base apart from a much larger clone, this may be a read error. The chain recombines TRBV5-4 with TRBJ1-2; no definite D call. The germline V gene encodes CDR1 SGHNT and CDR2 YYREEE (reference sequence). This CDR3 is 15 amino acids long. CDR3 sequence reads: CASSSVTWINYGYAF. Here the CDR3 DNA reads TGTGCCAGCAGCTCAGTCACATGGATTAACTATGGCTACGCCTTC.

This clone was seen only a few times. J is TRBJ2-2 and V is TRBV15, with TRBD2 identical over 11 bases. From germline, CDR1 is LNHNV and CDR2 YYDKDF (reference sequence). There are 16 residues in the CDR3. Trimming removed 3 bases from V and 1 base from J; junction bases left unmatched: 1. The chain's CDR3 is CATSRGLAENTGELFF. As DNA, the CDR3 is TGTGCCACCAGCAGGGGACTAGCGGAGAACACCGGGGAGCTGTTTTTT.

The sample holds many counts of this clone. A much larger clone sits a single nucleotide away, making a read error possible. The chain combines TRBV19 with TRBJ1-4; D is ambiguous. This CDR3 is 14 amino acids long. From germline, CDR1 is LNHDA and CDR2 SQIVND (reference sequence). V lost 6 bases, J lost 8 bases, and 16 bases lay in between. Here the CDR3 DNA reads TGTGCCAGTAGCCCGACACAAACCATGGAAAAACTGTTTTTT. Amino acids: CASSPTQTMEKLFF.